Following are 13 T cell receptor beta chains from one sample sequenced in a study of shared T cell receptors in the human thymus (dated by TCRdb to the early 2020s). Libraries were constructed by the immunoSEQ multiplex PCR assay. TCRdb obtained this table from immuneACCESS and retained in-frame rearrangements with V and J assigned. These tables miss some clones; where compared with another copy, unresolved V genes account for less than half of the shortfall, and the remainder is unexplained. This sample comprises some 640,000 clones, 80% to 90% of them detected only once. Jointly, the top ten make up more than 0.009% of the sample. The same data also went into a second study, on human thymus T cells.

Sequenced material: thymocytes. The receptors derive from a boy under two years old with a congenital heart defect. Donor details come from another sample of the same person, matched by shared clones.

The chain joins TRBV28 to TRBJ2-7; D gene uncertain. CDR3 length: 17 residues. Trimming removed 1 base from V and 4 bases from J, with 20 bases in between. The V gene's germline CDR1 is MDHEN and CDR2 SYDVKM. CDR3 in DNA: TGTGCCAGCAGTTTATTTTCCCCAACAGCCTCCCTATACGAGCAGTACTTC. It encodes CASSLFSPTASLYEQYF. The entire variable domain, with the rest obtained from reference TRBV28 and TRBJ2-7, is as follows: DVKVTQSSRYLVKRTGEKVFLECVQDMDHENMFWYRQDPGLGLRLIYFSYDVKMKEKGDIPEGYSVSREKKERFSLILESASTNQTSMYLCASSLFSPTASLYEQYFGPGTRLTVT.

The chain couples TRBV28 to TRBJ1-2, with 10 bases fitting TRBD1. The CDR3 contains 14 residues. Germline V lookup: CDR1 MDHEN, CDR2 SYDVKM. Trimming removed 5 bases from V and 6 bases from J; junction bases left unmatched: 6. This CDR3 reads CASSGGTGANGYTF. CDR3 coding DNA: TGTGCCAGCAGTGGGGGGACAGGGGCGAATGGCTACACCTTC.

The chain carries TRBV25-1 and TRBJ1-2; TRBD1 is a possible D gene (6 bases). Between the trimmed V and J ends, which lost 4 bases and 8 bases, there was a span of 17 bases. There are 14 residues in the CDR3. From germline, CDR1 is MGHDK and CDR2 SYGVNS. The CDR3 nucleotides are TGTGCCAGCAGTGCGTTAGGGGGAGACTCGGGCTACACCTTC. It encodes CASSALGGDSGYTF.

This chain uses TRBV12-2 with TRBJ2-3; whether TRBD1, the table's D call, matches the DNA was not checked. TRBV12-2 represents a pseudogene. This CDR3 is built from 16 residues. CDR3 DNA: TGTGCAAGTCGCCCGCGGAGACGACAGGGGCGAGATACGCAGTATTTT. This gives the protein CASRPRRRQGRDTQYF.

The gene calls are TRBV18 and TRBJ2-7; weak D call: TRBD1 (6 bases). The CDR3 has 16 residues. V was trimmed by 3 bases and J by 0 bases, leaving 15 bases between them. CDR1 and CDR2 from the germline V gene are KGHSH and LQKENI. CDR3 nucleotide sequence: TGTGCCAGCTCACCGAAGACAGGTATCAGCTCCTACGAGCAGTACTTC. This gives the protein CASSPKTGISSYEQYF.

The CDR3 coding sequence is TGTGCCAGTAGTATTCAGGGGGCCTACAATGAGCAGTTCTTC. Its translation is CASSIQGAYNEQFF. The rearrangement links TRBV19 to TRBJ2-1; 7 nucleotides line up with TRBD1. The CDR3 has 14 amino acids. The ends lost 3 bases at V and 2 bases at J; junction bases unmatched: 1. In germline, CDR1 is LNHDA, CDR2 SQIVND (reference sequence).

The chain carries TRBV5-4 and TRBJ2-2; 11 positions agree with TRBD2. Germline CDR1 reads SGHNT; CDR2 reads YYREEE (reference sequence). V trimming: 4 bases; J trimming: 4 bases; junction bases outside the gene matches: 6. CDR3 length equals 16 residues. CDR3 DNA: TGTGCCAGCAGCAAAGGACTAGCGGGTACCACCGGGGAGCTGTTTTTT. Its protein is CASSKGLAGTTGELFF. The entire variable domain, with the rest obtained from reference TRBV5-4 and TRBJ2-2, is as follows: ETGVTQSPTHLIKTRGQQVTLRCSSQSGHNTVSWYQQALGQGPQFIFQYYREEENGRGNFPPRFSGLQFPNYSSELNVNALELDDSALYLCASSKGLAGTTGELFFGEGSRLTVL.

The rearrangement links TRBV7-6 to TRBJ1-4; no definite D call. V was trimmed by 5 bases and J by 5 bases, leaving 9 bases between them. The germline V gene has CDR1 SGHVS and CDR2 FNYEAQ. The CDR3 sequence is 13 residues long. The CDR3 protein is CASSTWSNEKLFF. The CDR3 bases are TGTGCCAGCAGCACATGGTCGAATGAAAAACTGTTTTTT.

This clone has only a few counts. The chain links TRBV21-1 to TRBJ1-5; no DNA check was done on the table's D call, TRBD1. TRBV21-1 is a documented pseudogene. This CDR3 comprises 12 residues. CDR3 residues: CASSSAGRPQHF. DNA of the CDR3: TGTGCCAGCAGCAGCGCAGGGCGGCCCCAGCATTTT.

This chain links TRBV11-2 with TRBJ2-5; D ambiguous. Germline V lookup: CDR1 SGHAT, CDR2 FQNNGV. This CDR3 has 15 residues. V was pared by 0 bases and J by 5 bases, with 13 bases between. CDR3 nucleotides: TGTGCCAGCAGCTTAGATTGCCCAGGTTGTGAGACCCAGTACTTC. It is translated as CASSLDCPGCETQYF.

The chain is built from TRBV28 and TRBJ2-3; D is possibly TRBD2 (7 bases). Germline V lookup: CDR1 MDHEN, CDR2 SYDVKM. The CDR3 loop spans 16 amino acids. Trimming cost V 6 bases and J 0 bases, with 16 bases left between them. CDR3 DNA: TGTGCCAGCAGCAGAGGAGCGGGACAAAGCACAGATACGCAGTATTTT. Translation: CASSRGAGQSTDTQYF.

CDR3 protein: CASSIDGTGRPEQYF. DNA of the CDR3: TGTGCCAGTAGTATCGACGGGACAGGGCGTCCCGAGCAGTACTTC. The chain carries TRBV19 and TRBJ2-7, with 9 bases lining up with TRBD1. In germline, CDR1 is LNHDA, CDR2 SQIVND (reference sequence). Trimming at V came to 3 bases and at J to 6 bases, leaving 9 bases not matched to a gene. CDR3 length: 15 amino acids.

The chain links TRBV5-1 to TRBJ1-1, with D unclear. The V end lost 0 bases, the J end lost 0 bases, and 6 bases lay between the germline ends. The CDR3 loop spans 14 amino acids. Germline assignment: CDR1 SGHRS and CDR2 YFSETQ. The CDR3 nucleotides read TGCGCCAGCAGCTTGGAAGCGATGAACACTGAAGCTTTCTTT. The encoded protein is CASSLEAMNTEAFF.